Following are 3 T cell receptor beta chains from one sample sequenced in a study of blood T cell repertoires in COVID-19. Repertoires were generated with immunoSEQ multiplex PCR, while TCRdb's copy carries only in-frame clones and drops some. The table records 200,000 to 250,000 clones, 80% to 95% of them present only once. Sample: peripheral blood. The receptors here all came from a man between 60 and 75 years old with COVID-19, enrolled during active disease.

The chain employs TRBV5-5 and TRBJ2-7; 10 bases match TRBD2. The CDR3 covers 15 residues. V trimming: 4 bases; J trimming: 1 base; junction bases outside the gene matches: 5. CDR1 and CDR2 from the germline V gene are SGHKS and YYEKEE (reference sequence). The CDR3 spells CASSVGLAVSYEQYF. DNA for the CDR3: TGTGCCAGCAGCGTCGGACTAGCGGTGTCCTACGAGCAGTACTTC.

The chain joins TRBV30 to TRBJ1-3; D not resolved. V lost 0 bases, J lost 4 bases, and 7 bases lay in between. This CDR3 comprises 13 residues. Germline CDR1 reads GTSNPN; CDR2 reads SVGIG (reference sequence). CDR3 loop: CAWSVFMGNTIYF. CDR3 bases: TGTGCCTGGAGTGTATTCATGGGAAACACCATATATTTT. The full variable domain, its missing parts supplied by reference TRBV30 and TRBJ1-3, is SQTIHQWPATLVQPVGSPLSLECTVEGTSNPNLYWYRQAAGRGLQLLFYSVGIGQISSEVPQNLSASRPQDRQFILSSKKLLLSDSGFYLCAWSVFMGNTIYFGEGSWLTVV.

The rearrangement links TRBV7-9 to TRBJ2-1; D is ambiguous. With 5 bases removed from V and 9 bases from J, the gap between germline ends came to 23 bases. Germline CDR1 is SEHNR and CDR2 is FQNEAQ (reference sequence). The CDR3 loop spans 16 amino acids. Here the CDR3 reads CASSRQTGLFSAEQFF. CDR3 DNA sequence: TGTGCCAGCAGCCGCCAGACTGGTCTATTCAGTGCTGAGCAGTTCTTC.